A single sample is the source of the 3 T cell receptor beta chains below, sequenced in a study of monozygotic twins with inflammatory bowel disease. Following a re-call of the 5' RACE reads, TCRdb has one entry per CDR3 protein and lacks DNA. The table gives approximately 400,000 distinct CDR3 sequences; the top ten clones make up around 2.5% of it. The sequencing input was blood. These receptors were obtained from a human donor with ulcerative colitis or Crohn's disease, or a healthy co-twin of an affected twin (not recorded which).

This sequence joins TRBV6-1 and TRBJ2-5; no DNA is available, so the TRBD1 call from TCRdb remains unchecked. Germline V lookup: CDR1 MNHNS, CDR2 SASEGT. The CDR3 is 14 residues long. Here the CDR3 reads CASSPWTAQETQYF.

The chain employs TRBV5-1 and TRBJ2-1; TCRdb's D call, TRBD2, is unchecked because there is no DNA. This CDR3 is 14 amino acids long. Germline loops: CDR1 SGHRS, CDR2 YFSETQ. The CDR3 here is CASQTSGTYNEQFF.

The genes are TRBV29-1 and TRBJ2-3; TCRdb's D call, TRBD2, is unchecked because there is no DNA. Per the germline V gene, CDR1 is SQVTM and CDR2 is ANQGSEA. The CDR3 runs to 16 residues. The CDR3: CSVEAGEGLGTDTQYF.